Listed below are T cell receptor beta chains from one sample, sequenced in a study of patients and donors after allogeneic stem cell transplantation. One entry per CDR3 protein, called by TCRdb with MiXCR from the RT-PCR reads. Counted here are 84,000 or so distinct CDR3 sequences, roughly 43% occurring once; the ten biggest clones make up about 58%. The specimen was blood, either unsorted or a sorted T cell fraction (not recorded which). The receptors derive from a human donor who was either an allogeneic HSCT recipient or a stem cell or donor lymphocyte infusion donor (not recorded which). It is not recorded whose cells these are; they may come from a transplant donor. Both conserved end residues are part of each CDR3. A D gene is named only where the DNA matches it firmly. Clone size is given for some rows only: seen once, a few or many times, or a class if the clone is expanded.

clone_size	v_call	d_call	j_call	cdr3_aa	cdr3_nt
-	TRBV3-1	-	TRBJ1-5	CASSQAAGPNQPQHF	TGTGCCAGCAGCCAAGCGGCAGGACCTAATCAGCCCCAGCATTTT
few	TRBV5-1	TRBD1	TRBJ1-1	CASSLEQGGTEAFF	TGCGCCAGCAGCTTGGAACAGGGGGGCACTGAAGCTTTCTTT
-	TRBV7-8	TRBD1	TRBJ1-5	CASSLGVGTGFAGGNQPQHF	TGTGCCAGCAGCTTAGGGGTCGGGACAGGGTTTGCGGGCGGCAATCAGCCCCAGCATTTT
few	TRBV12-3/TRBV12-4	TRBD1	TRBJ1-1	CASSRNLVGGNTEAFF	TGTGCCAGCAGTAGGAATTTGGTAGGGGGCAACACTGAAGCTTTCTTT
-	TRBV7-2	TRBD2	TRBJ2-1	CASTLAGEAYNEQFF	TGTGCCAGCACCCTAGCGGGAGAGGCCTACAATGAGCAGTTCTTC
-	TRBV15	-	TRBJ1-5	CATSSPAFNQPQHF	TGTGCCACCAGCAGTCCCGCCTTTAATCAGCCCCAGCATTTT
once	TRBV4-3	TRBD2	TRBJ2-7	CASSQELSGRSSYEQYF	TGCGCCAGCAGCCAAGAGCTTAGCGGGAGGAGCTCCTACGAGCAGTACTTC
few	TRBV4-3	-	TRBJ1-1	CASSQGQAPNTEAFF	TGCGCCAGCAGCCAAGGTCAGGCGCCGAACACTGAAGCTTTCTTT
-	TRBV12-3/TRBV12-4	TRBD1	TRBJ1-1	CASSSQGGTEAFF	TGTGCCAGCAGTTCACAGGGGGGCACTGAAGCTTTCTTT
-	TRBV5-8	-	TRBJ2-1	CASLRFGNSNEQFF	TGTGCCAGCCTTAGGTTTGGGAACTCCAATGAGCAGTTCTTC
few	TRBV29-1	TRBD1	TRBJ1-6	CSVQGARNSPLHF	TGCAGCGTCCAGGGGGCGCGGAATTCACCCCTCCACTTT
-	TRBV7-3	TRBD1	TRBJ2-6	CASSTTGAGANVLTF	TGTGCCAGCAGCACGACAGGGGCTGGGGCCAACGTCCTGACTTTC
-	TRBV12-3/TRBV12-4	-	TRBJ2-2	CASSLRVTPRGTGELFF	TGTGCCAGCAGTCTGAGGGTAACACCCAGGGGTACCGGGGAGCTGTTTTTT
-	TRBV11-2	-	TRBJ1-2	CASSGVRGRDYGYTF	TGTGCCAGCAGTGGAGTAAGGGGCCGCGACTATGGCTACACCTTC
few	TRBV7-2	-	TRBJ2-1	CASRPQDWPPYNEQFF	TGTGCCAGCAGACCTCAGGACTGGCCACCTTACAATGAGCAGTTCTTC
-	TRBV21-1	-	TRBJ2-1	CASSKVGNEQFF	TGTGCCAGCAGCAAAGTTGGCAATGAGCAGTTCTTC
few	TRBV3-1	-	TRBJ1-1	CASSPMVPVWQTNTEAFF	TGTGCCAGCAGCCCAATGGTCCCAGTCTGGCAGACGAACACTGAAGCTTTCTTT
-	TRBV5-8	-	TRBJ1-1	CASSLRHRDEAFF	TGTGCCAGCAGCTTGAGGCACCGGGATGAAGCTTTCTTT
-	TRBV2	-	TRBJ1-5	CASRYLVNQPQHF	TGTGCCAGCCGATATCTGGTCAATCAGCCCCAGCATTTT
-	TRBV12-3/TRBV12-4	-	TRBJ1-2	CASSFSQNYGYTF	TGTGCCAGCAGTTTCTCACAGAACTATGGCTACACCTTC
-	TRBV29-1	-	TRBJ1-3	CSVESLLGNTIYF	TGCAGCGTTGAAAGCCTTCTTGGAAACACCATATATTTT
-	TRBV27	TRBD1	TRBJ2-2	CASSRTGSTGELFF	TGTGCCAGCAGTAGGACAGGGAGCACCGGGGAGCTGTTTTTT
-	TRBV12-3/TRBV12-4	-	TRBJ2-5	CASSFWSRETQYF	TGTGCCAGCAGCTTCTGGTCACGGGAGACCCAGTATTTC